This entry describes one T cell receptor (beta chain). No antigen is known for it. The sample holds no much larger clone one base away, and base qualities are not on file. These data are taken from a study of identical twins (dated by TCRdb to the mid-2010s). In terms of the full investigation: To test whether fetal clonotypes persist, this study deep-sequenced TCR alpha and beta repertoires from monozygotic twins, from unrelated adults of various ages, and from cord blood. Replicate twin experiments were performed at different times using different library preparation protocols to rule out contamination. The study at large found these results: In beta out-of-frame sequences, excess twin sharing was weaker, because having fewer shared sequences lowered the signal-to-noise ratio. Because the same donors could not be followed over many years, conclusions were based on cross-sectional statistical analysis. Compared with coincidental sharing between unrelated individuals, out-of-frame TCR alpha sequences shared between twins had an excess of sequences with low generation probability. Out-of-frame TCR alpha sharing in monozygotic twins was systematically underestimated by recombination models, whereas sharing between unrelated individuals was in agreement with the recombination models. Abundant cord blood beta clonotypes carried fewer insertions; young adult naive repertoires showed a weaker similar trend, while memory repertoires showed none. Zero-insertion analyses could be partly confounded by invariant T cells such as MAIT and iNKT, although diverse VJ usage argued against such confounding for most clonotypes.

Library prep was done by 5' RACE. Sequencing took place on an Illumina HiSeq 2000. A universal primer binding site was introduced by template switching, and a unique molecular identifier was present in the final cDNA, enabling accurate counting of TCR cDNA molecules. Specific primers in the conserved constant-segment region were used to synthesize first-strand cDNA for the TCR alpha and beta chains. To control for contamination, every cDNA library carried two barcodes: a SMART-Mk sample barcode plus Illumina barcodes. TruSeq adapter sequences and Illumina sample barcodes were added in two successive PCR steps. The Illumina HiSeq platform was used with custom primers to sequence TCR alpha and beta cDNA libraries. On the authors' methods: Raw reads were processed with MiGEC to extract unique molecular identifiers, and MiXCR was used to determine CDR3 positions. For each individual, recombination models were inferred using an EM algorithm with the repgenHMM and IGoR tools. Shared clonotype analysis was performed with the tcR package in R, normalizing sharing by the product of cloneset sizes. Out-of-frame nonproductive sequences were analyzed to study raw recombination free of thymic and clonal selection effects. TCRdb reanalyzed the raw reads on its own, using fastp at Q25 for trimming and MiXCR for clone calling, and kept in-frame beta chains. Each CDR3 protein appears once, grouped with its most common genes and DNA. TCRdb's processing, not the study's, gives the V and J calls here. Recorded for this sample are nearly 200,000 distinct CDR3 sequences; about 16% of them occurred a single time. 35% to 45% of the sample is in the top ten clones.

All donors were healthy Caucasians. Three pairs of female monozygotic twins, all aged about 18 to 30 years, were included in the twin cohort. Positive isolation kits from Invitrogen were used to isolate CD4+ and CD8+ T cell populations. Another study also made use of these data, one on T cells expressing NK-cell markers. The second study reports: Three sorted T-cell subsets (CD3+CD56+NKG2C+, CD3+CD56+NKG2C- and CD3+CD56-NKG2C+) from under 10 donors had their TCR beta-chain repertoires profiled. Among the eight sequenced donors, only one was HCMV-seronegative, while the other seven were HCMV-seropositive. In several experiments an anti-gammadeltaTCR antibody was added to restrict sorting to alphabetaTCR-expressing T cells. For about 6 donors, the dominant CD3+CD56+NKG2C+ clonotypes were among the top 10 CD8+ clonotypes and accounted for 1.0-7.0% of CD8+ T cells. Those dominant clonotypes were again the most abundant among CD3+CD56-NKG2C+ cells in several donors, at about 25-65%. Whether the expanded NKG2C-expressing T cell clones were specific for HCMV antigens was left unclear. The study sequenced eight donors, all healthy volunteers chosen at random: three men and five women. A commercial ELISA kit detecting HCMV-specific IgG in serum was used to determine HCMV serostatus. MIGEC was used to demultiplex reads and group reads by UMI, and MiTCR was used to assemble and quantify clonotypes. To remove erroneous sequences, TCR cDNA sequences were retained only when supported by two or more reads. The tcR package was used for downstream repertoire analysis, with clonotypes matched between fractions based on CDR3 nucleotide sequence plus V segment. VDJmatch was used to annotate antigen specificity against VDJdb, with one amino acid substitution allowed in CDR3.

The sample taken for sequencing was CD8+ T cells sorted from blood. The sequence was collected from a woman between 18 and 30 years old in good health.

The DNA sequence reads TGTGCCAGCAGCTTAGTATTGAATGACGAGCAGTACTTC. This translates into CASSLVLNDEQYF. The chain couples TRBV11-1 to TRBJ2-7; no confident D gene assignment can be made. As encoded in the germline V gene (reference sequence), CDR1 is SGHAT while CDR2 is FQDESV. The CDR3 spans 13 residues, from the cysteine through the phenylalanine. CDR3 DNA is the only sequence kept; it has 39 bases, read in frame from the first base. V lost 1 base and J lost 5 bases; the stretch between them is 9 bases long.